Below, 14 T cell receptor beta chains from the same sample are listed, as sequenced in a study of shared clonotypes between healthy human individuals. The method was immunoSEQ multiplex PCR; TCRdb's version includes in-frame clones alone and lacks a portion of them. The data contain 700,000 to 950,000 clones, roughly 96% of them singletons. Positive CCR7 selection of CD45RO-negative cells yielded the naive CD8 cells, and terminally differentiated effector memory CD45RA+ cells were excluded. The material sequenced was naive CD8+ T cells sorted from blood. These receptors came from a man aged 25-45 years in good health.

V usage is TRBV19 and J usage is TRBJ2-1, with D unresolved. CDR3 size: 14 residues. The germline V and J ends were trimmed by 5 bases and 2 bases, with 10 bases remaining between them. Looked up from germline, CDR1 is LNHDA and CDR2 is SQIVND (reference sequence). The CDR3 loop is CASSPYGAYNEQFF. The CDR3 DNA sequence: TGTGCCAGTAGTCCTTATGGGGCCTACAATGAGCAGTTCTTC. Drawing the rest from reference TRBV19 and TRBJ2-1, the complete variable domain is DGGITQSPKYLFRKEGQNVTLSCEQNLNHDAMYWYRQDPGQGLRLIYYSQIVNDFQKGDIAEGYSVSREKKESFPLTVTSAQKNPTAFYLCASSPYGAYNEQFFGPGTRLTVL.

The chain combines TRBV14 with TRBJ1-2, with D possibly being TRBD1 (5 bases). Trimming left V 1 base short and J 3 bases short, with 15 bases between. The CDR3 totals 16 residues. Germline loops: CDR1 SGHDN, CDR2 FVKESK. The CDR3, as DNA: TGTGCCAGCAGCCAAGCCCCCCAAGGGGACTACTATGGCTACACCTTC. Its translation: CASSQAPQGDYYGYTF.

The chain links TRBV25-1 to TRBJ1-2, with 8 bases matching TRBD1. V was clipped by 3 bases and J by 2 bases; unmatched bases: 8. Germline V CDR1 and CDR2: MGHDK, SYGVNS. This CDR3 is 16 amino acids long. The CDR3: CASSDRPGQENYGYTF. The CDR3, as DNA: TGTGCCAGCAGTGATCGCCCGGGACAGGAAAACTATGGCTACACCTTC.

This sequence joins TRBV6-5 and TRBJ1-5; D uncertain. Trimming cost V 2 bases and J 4 bases, with 6 bases left between them. The CDR3 spans 13 residues. Germline V CDR1 and CDR2: MNHEY, SVGAGI. The CDR3 loop is CASSYQGNQPQHF. The CDR3 DNA sequence: TGTGCCAGCAGTTACCAAGGGAATCAGCCCCAGCATTTT.

This clone was seen once. The chain recombines TRBV7-9 with TRBJ2-7; 11 positions match TRBD2. The length of the CDR3 is 16 residues. CDR1 and CDR2 (germline): SEHNR, FQNEAQ (reference sequence). V shed 5 bases and J 2 bases; nucleotides not matched to a gene: 8. CDR3 coding DNA: TGTGCCAGCAGCGGCTCTAGCGGGAGGTCGGCCTACGAGCAGTACTTC. This translates into CASSGSSGRSAYEQYF. Full variable domain (rest looked up from reference TRBV7-9 and TRBJ2-7): DTGVSQNPRHKITKRGQNVTFRCDPISEHNRLYWYRQTLGQGPEFLTYFQNEAQLEKSRLLSDRFSAERPKGSFSTLEIQRTEQGDSAMYLCASSGSSGRSAYEQYFGPGTRLTVT.

The chain recombines TRBV14 with TRBJ1-5, with a tentative D call TRBD1 (6 bases). Per germline, CDR1 SGHDN and CDR2 FVKESK. The CDR3 runs to 13 residues. V dropped 3 bases and J dropped 6 bases, with 9 bases sitting between them. DNA for the CDR3: TGTGCCAGCAGCCAGACCAGGGGTCAGCCCCAGCATTTT. Residues: CASSQTRGQPQHF.

The chain joins TRBV7-6 to TRBJ2-7; 8 bases map to TRBD1. Germline trimming cut 1 base from V and 2 bases from J; bases unmatched to any gene: 7. This CDR3 is 16 amino acids long. Germline CDR1 SGHVS, CDR2 FNYEAQ. The CDR3 region is CASSLEPGTGPYEQYF. The CDR3 DNA follows: TGTGCCAGCAGCTTAGAACCCGGGACAGGCCCCTACGAGCAGTACTTC.

The chain uses TRBV4-1 and TRBJ2-1; D is undetermined. CDR1 and CDR2 from the germline V gene are MGHRA and YSYEKL. Trimming took off 0 bases at V and 5 bases at J, with 5 bases between the two ends. The CDR3 has 13 amino acids. CDR3 DNA: TGCGCCAGCAGCCAAGATAAGAACAATGAGCAGTTCTTC. Its protein is CASSQDKNNEQFF.

J is TRBJ2-7 and V is TRBV5-1, with 9 bases fitting TRBD1. CDR3 length: 13 residues. Trimming took 7 bases from V and 3 from J; bases not matched to a gene: 5. In germline, CDR1 is SGHRS, CDR2 YFSETQ. Here the CDR3 reads CASGLGQGYEQYF. CDR3 coding DNA: TGCGCCAGCGGACTGGGACAGGGCTACGAGCAGTACTTC.

The J gene is TRBJ1-5, the V gene TRBV27, with 7 bases identical to TRBD1. Germline lookup yields CDR1 MNHEY and CDR2 SMNVEV (reference sequence). V dropped 3 bases and J dropped 7; count of bases not matched to a gene: 9. The CDR3 is made up of 15 amino acids. CDR3 region: CASSFGAGGGQPQHF. Written as DNA, the CDR3 is TGTGCCAGCAGTTTTGGAGCAGGGGGAGGGCAGCCCCAGCATTTT.

This clone was counted once. One end of the junction is discordant with germline, which a read error may explain. The chain combines TRBV2 with TRBJ2-1; D is uncertain. This CDR3 is built from 14 residues. Germline lookup yields CDR1 SNHLY and CDR2 FYNNEI. CDR3 coding DNA: TGTGCCCGCAGTGTTGATGAATCCGGCAATGAGCAGTTCTTC. Amino acids: CARSVDESGNEQFF.

The chain uses TRBV4-1 and TRBJ1-2; 7 nucleotides agree with TRBD1. This CDR3 region has 18 residues. V lost 0 bases and J lost 7; bases outside the gene matches: 17. Germline assignment: CDR1 MGHRA and CDR2 YSYEKL. The CDR3 here is CASSQDFPGGDRRLGYTF. The CDR3 bases are TGCGCCAGCAGCCAAGATTTCCCTGGGGGGGACAGACGTCTTGGCTACACCTTC.

The chain links TRBV28 to TRBJ2-1; a weak D match, TRBD2 (5 bases). Germline V CDR1 and CDR2: MDHEN, SYDVKM. Trimming stripped 7 bases from V and 4 bases from J, with 14 bases between. The CDR3 is 14 residues long. This chain's CDR3 is CASNDPRGYNEQFF. Here the CDR3 DNA reads TGTGCCAGCAACGACCCGAGAGGGTACAATGAGCAGTTCTTC.

Concerning this clone: The same CDR3 is also encoded by other DNA sequences in this sample. J is TRBJ2-2 and V is TRBV11-2; no clear D gene. The CDR3 consists of 11 residues. Germline CDR1 SGHAT, CDR2 FQNNGV. V gave up 5 bases and J gave up 5 bases, with 3 bases separating them. DNA of the CDR3: TGTGCCAGCAGCCTAACCGGGGAGCTGTTTTTT. Translation gives CASSLTGELFF.